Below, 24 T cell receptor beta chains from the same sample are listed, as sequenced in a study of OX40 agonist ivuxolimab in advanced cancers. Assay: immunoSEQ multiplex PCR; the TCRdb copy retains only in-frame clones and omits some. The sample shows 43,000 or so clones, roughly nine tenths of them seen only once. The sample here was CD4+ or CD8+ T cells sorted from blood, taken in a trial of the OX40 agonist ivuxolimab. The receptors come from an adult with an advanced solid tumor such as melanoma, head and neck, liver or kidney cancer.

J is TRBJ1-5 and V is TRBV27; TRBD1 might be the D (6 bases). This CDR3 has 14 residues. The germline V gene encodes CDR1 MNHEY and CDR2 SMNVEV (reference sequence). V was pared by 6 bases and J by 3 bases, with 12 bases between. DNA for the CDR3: TGTGCCAGCAGCCGTGGACAGTTCAATCAGCCCCAGCATTTT. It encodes CASSRGQFNQPQHF.

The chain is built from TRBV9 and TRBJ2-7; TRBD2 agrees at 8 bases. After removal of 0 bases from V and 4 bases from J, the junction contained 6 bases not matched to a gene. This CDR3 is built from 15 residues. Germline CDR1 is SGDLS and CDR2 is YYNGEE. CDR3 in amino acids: CASSVGPAGEYEQYF. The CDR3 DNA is TGTGCCAGCAGCGTAGGGCCAGCGGGAGAGTACGAGCAGTACTTC. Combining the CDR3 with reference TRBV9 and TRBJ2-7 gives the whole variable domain DSGVTQTPKHLITATGQRVTLRCSPRSGDLSVYWYQQSLDQGLQFLIQYYNGEERAKGNILERFSAQQFPDLHSELNLSSLELGDSALYFCASSVGPAGEYEQYFGPGTRLTVT.

The CDR3: CASSRSSGETQYF. The DNA for the CDR3 is TGTGCCAGCAGTAGGTCTAGTGGGGAGACCCAGTACTTC. This rearrangement joins TRBV6-5 to TRBJ2-5, with D unresolved. From germline, CDR1 is MNHEY and CDR2 SVGAGI. The CDR3 totals 13 residues. V was shortened by 5 bases and J by 5 bases, with 12 bases between the two germline ends.

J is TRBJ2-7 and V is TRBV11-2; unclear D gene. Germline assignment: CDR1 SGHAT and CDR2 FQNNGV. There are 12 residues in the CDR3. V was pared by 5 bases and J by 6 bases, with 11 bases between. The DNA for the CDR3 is TGTGCCAGCAGCCGAATCCGGCGCGAGCAGTACTTC. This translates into CASSRIRREQYF.

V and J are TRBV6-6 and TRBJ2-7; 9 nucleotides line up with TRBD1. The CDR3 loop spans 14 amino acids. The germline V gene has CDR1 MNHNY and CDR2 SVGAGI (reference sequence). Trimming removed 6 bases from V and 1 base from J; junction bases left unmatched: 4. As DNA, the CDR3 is TGTGCCAGCAGCCCCGGGACAGGGTCCTACGAGCAGTACTTC. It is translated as CASSPGTGSYEQYF.

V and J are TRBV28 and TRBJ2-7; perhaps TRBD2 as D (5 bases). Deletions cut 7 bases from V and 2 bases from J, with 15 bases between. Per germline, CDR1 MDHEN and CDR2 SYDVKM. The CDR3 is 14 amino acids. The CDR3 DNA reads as TGTGCCAGCAAAGAGGGATCGGCTACCTACGAGCAGTACTTC. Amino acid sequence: CASKEGSATYEQYF.

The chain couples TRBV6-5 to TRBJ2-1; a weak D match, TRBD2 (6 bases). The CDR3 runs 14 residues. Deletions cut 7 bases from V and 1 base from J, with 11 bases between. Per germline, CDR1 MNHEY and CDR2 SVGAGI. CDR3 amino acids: CASIGGVSYNEQFF. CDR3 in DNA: TGTGCCAGCATCGGGGGAGTGTCCTACAATGAGCAGTTCTTC.

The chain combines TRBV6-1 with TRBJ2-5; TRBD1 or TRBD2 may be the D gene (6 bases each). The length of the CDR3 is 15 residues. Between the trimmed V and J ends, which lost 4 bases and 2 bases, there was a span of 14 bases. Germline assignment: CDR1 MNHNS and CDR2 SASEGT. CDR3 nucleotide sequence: TGTGCCAGCAGTGCTGGGAGGACAGAACAAGAGACCCAGTACTTC. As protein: CASSAGRTEQETQYF.

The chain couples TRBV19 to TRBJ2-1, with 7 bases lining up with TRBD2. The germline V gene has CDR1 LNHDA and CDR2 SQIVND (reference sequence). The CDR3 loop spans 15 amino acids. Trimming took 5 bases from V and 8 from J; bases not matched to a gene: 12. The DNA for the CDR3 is TGTGCCAGTAGTGCGGGGGTCACGTCGGGGGATGAGCAGTTCTTC. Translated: CASSAGVTSGDEQFF.

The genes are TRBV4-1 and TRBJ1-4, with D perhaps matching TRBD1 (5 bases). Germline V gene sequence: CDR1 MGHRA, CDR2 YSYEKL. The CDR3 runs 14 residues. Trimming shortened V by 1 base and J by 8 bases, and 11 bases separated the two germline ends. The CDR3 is CASSQGGRGEKLFF. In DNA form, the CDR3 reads TGCGCCAGCAGCCAAGGGGGCCGCGGCGAAAAACTGTTTTTT.

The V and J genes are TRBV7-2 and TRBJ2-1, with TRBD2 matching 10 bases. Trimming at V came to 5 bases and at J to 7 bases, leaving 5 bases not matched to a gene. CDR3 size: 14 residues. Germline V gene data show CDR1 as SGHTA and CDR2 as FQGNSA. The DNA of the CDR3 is TGTGCCAGCAGCCCGGGACTAGCGTGGAATGAGCAGTTCTTC. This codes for CASSPGLAWNEQFF.

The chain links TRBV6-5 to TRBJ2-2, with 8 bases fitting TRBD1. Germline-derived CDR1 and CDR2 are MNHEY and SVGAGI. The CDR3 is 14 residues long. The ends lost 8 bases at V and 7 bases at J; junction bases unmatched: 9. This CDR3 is CASWDRSLSGELFF. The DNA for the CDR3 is TGTGCCAGCTGGGACAGGTCCTTGAGCGGGGAGCTGTTTTTT.

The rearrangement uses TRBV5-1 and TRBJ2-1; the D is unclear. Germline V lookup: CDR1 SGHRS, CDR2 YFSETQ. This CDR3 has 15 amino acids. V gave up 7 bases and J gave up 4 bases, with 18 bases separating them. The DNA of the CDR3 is TGCGCCAGCGCACCGGGCCGCCTTTTTTACAATGAGCAGTTCTTC. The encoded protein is CASAPGRLFYNEQFF.

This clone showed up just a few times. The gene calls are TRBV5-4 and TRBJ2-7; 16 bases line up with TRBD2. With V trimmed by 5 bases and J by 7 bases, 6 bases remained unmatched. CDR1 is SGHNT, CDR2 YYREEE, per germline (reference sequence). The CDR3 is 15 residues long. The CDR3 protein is CASSKGLAGGGEQYF. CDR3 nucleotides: TGTGCCAGCAGTAAGGGACTAGCGGGAGGGGGAGAGCAGTACTTC. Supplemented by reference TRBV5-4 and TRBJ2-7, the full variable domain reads ETGVTQSPTHLIKTRGQQVTLRCSSQSGHNTVSWYQQALGQGPQFIFQYYREEENGRGNFPPRFSGLQFPNYSSELNVNALELDDSALYLCASSKGLAGGGEQYFGPGTRLTVT.

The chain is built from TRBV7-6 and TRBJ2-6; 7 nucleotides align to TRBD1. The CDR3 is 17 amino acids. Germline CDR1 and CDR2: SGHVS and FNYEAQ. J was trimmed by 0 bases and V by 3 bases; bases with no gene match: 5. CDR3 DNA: TGTGCCAGCAGCTTCGGGACAGAACACTCTGGGGCCAACGTCCTGACTTTC. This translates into CASSFGTEHSGANVLTF. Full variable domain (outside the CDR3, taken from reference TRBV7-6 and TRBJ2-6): GAGVSQSPRYKVTKRGQDVALRCDPISGHVSLYWYRQALGQGPEFLTYFNYEAQQDKSGLPNDRFSAERPEGSISTLTIQRTEQRDSAMYRCASSFGTEHSGANVLTFGAGSRLTVL.

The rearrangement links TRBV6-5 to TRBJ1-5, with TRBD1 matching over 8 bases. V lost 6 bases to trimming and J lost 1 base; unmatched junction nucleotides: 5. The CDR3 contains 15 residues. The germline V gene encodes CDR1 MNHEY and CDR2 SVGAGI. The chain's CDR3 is CASSLDRESNQPQHF. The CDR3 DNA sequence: TGTGCCAGCAGCCTGGACAGGGAAAGCAATCAGCCCCAGCATTTT.

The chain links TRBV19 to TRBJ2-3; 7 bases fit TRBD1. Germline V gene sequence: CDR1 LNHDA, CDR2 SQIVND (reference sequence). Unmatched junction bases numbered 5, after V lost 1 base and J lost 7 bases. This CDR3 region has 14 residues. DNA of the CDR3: TGTGCCAGTAGTATAGTTAACAGGGGAAATACGCAGTATTTT. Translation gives CASSIVNRGNTQYF.

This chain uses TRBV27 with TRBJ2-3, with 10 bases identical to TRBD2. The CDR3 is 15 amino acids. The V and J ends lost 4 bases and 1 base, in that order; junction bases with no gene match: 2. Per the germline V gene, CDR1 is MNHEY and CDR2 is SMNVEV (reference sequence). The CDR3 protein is CASSYGTSGTDTQYF. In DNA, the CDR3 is TGTGCCAGCAGTTATGGGACTAGCGGCACAGATACGCAGTATTTT.

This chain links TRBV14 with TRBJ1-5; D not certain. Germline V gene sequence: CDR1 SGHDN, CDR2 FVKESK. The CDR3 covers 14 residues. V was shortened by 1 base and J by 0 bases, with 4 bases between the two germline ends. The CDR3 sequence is CASSQVSSNQPQHF. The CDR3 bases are TGTGCCAGCAGCCAAGTAAGTAGCAATCAGCCCCAGCATTTT.

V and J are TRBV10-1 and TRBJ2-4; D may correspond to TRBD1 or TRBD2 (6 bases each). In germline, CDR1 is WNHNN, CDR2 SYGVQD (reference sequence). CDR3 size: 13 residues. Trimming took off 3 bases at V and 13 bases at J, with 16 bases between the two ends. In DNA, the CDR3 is TGCGCCAGCAGTGATATTTTCGGGGGCGAACAGTACTTC. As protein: CASSDIFGGEQYF.

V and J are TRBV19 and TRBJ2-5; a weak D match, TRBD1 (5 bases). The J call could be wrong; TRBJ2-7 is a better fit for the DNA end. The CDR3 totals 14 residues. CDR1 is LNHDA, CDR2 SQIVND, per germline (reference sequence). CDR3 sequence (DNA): TGTGCCAGTAGTATTTGGCCAGGGTCCCTCGAGCAGTACTTC. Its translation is CASSIWPGSLEQYF.

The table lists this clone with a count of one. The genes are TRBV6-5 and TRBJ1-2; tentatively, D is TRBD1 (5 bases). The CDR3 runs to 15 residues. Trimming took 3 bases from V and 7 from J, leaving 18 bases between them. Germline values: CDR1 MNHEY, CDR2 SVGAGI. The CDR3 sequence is CASSYGGEPGGGYTF. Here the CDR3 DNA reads TGTGCCAGCAGTTATGGGGGGGAACCCGGTGGTGGCTACACCTTC.

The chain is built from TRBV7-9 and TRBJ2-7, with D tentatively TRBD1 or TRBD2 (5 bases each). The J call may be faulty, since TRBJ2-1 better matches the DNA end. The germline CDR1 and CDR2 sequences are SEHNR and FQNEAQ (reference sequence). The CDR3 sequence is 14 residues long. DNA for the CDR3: TGTGCCAGCAGCTCTCCCCGGGGCGGCAATGAGCAGTTCTTC. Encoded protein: CASSSPRGGNEQFF.

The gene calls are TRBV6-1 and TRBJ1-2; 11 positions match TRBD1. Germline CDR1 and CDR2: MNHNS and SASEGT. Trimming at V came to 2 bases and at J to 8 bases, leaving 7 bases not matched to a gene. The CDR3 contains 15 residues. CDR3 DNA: TGTGCCAGCAGTGAAAAAGGACAGGGGGCGAGGGGCTACACCTTC. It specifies CASSEKGQGARGYTF.